This TCR beta chain was sequenced in a study of tumor and adjacent non-tumor tissue in lung cancer. Germline V gene sequence: CDR1 SGHVS, CDR2 FQNEAQ. The CDR3 extends over 13 amino acids. By sample share, this clonotype is medium-sized. Its antigen is unknown. One junction end does not reproduce the germline sequence, and a read error may be involved. A modified ARM-PCR protocol with three rounds of nested PCR amplified TCRbeta. TCRdb reprocessed the multiplex PCR reads with MiXCR, giving one entry per CDR3 protein. Among approximately 79,000 distinct CDR3 sequences, approximately 77% were seen once, and the ten largest hold roughly a tenth. This sample's RNA came from whole unsorted tissue. Whole-study results and caveats: Tumor tissue had significantly higher TCR diversity than normal lung.

Source material: lung tumor tissue. The rearrangement joins TRBV7-8 to TRBJ2-1; 9 nucleotides agree with TRBD2. This receptor was obtained from a woman aged 40 to 50 with non-small cell lung cancer. The CDR3 here is CASSDQGLATRGF. The CDR3 DNA follows: TGTGCCAGCAGCGACCAGGGACTAGCCACTCGTGGCTTC. The whole variable domain, remainder taken from reference TRBV7-8 and TRBJ2-1, is GAGVSQSPRYKVAKRGQDVALRCDPISGHVSLFWYQQALGQGPEFLTYFQNEAQLDKSGLPSDRFFAERPEGSVSTLKIQRTQQEDSAVYLCASSDQGLATRGFGPGTRLTVL.